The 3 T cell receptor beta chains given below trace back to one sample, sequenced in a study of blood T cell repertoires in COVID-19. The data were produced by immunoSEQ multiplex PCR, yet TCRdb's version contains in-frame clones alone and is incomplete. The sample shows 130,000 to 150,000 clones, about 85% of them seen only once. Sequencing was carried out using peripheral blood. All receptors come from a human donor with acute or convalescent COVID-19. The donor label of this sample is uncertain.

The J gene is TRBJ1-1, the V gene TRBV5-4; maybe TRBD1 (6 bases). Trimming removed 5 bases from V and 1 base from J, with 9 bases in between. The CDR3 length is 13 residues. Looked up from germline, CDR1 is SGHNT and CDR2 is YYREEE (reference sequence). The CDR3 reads CASRGQKNTEAFF. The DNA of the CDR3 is TGTGCCAGCAGAGGACAGAAGAACACTGAAGCTTTCTTT.

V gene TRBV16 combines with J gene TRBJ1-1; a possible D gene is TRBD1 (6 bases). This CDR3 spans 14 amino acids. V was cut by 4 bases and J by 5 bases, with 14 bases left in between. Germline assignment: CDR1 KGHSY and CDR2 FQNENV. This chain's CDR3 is CASSPRVGGTEAFF. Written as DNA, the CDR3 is TGTGCCAGCAGCCCCCGGGTAGGGGGTACTGAAGCTTTCTTT. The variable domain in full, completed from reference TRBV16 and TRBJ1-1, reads GEEVAQTPKHLVRGEGQKAKLYCAPIKGHSYVFWYQQVLKNEFKFLISFQNENVFDETGMPKERFSAKCLPNSPCSLEIQATKLEDSAVYFCASSPRVGGTEAFFGQGTRLTVV.

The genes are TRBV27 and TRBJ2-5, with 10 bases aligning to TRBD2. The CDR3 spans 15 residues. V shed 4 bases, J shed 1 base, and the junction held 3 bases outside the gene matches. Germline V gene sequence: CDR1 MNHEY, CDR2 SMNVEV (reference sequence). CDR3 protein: CASSYSSGGQETQYF. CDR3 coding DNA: TGTGCCAGCAGTTATTCTAGCGGGGGCCAAGAGACCCAGTACTTC.